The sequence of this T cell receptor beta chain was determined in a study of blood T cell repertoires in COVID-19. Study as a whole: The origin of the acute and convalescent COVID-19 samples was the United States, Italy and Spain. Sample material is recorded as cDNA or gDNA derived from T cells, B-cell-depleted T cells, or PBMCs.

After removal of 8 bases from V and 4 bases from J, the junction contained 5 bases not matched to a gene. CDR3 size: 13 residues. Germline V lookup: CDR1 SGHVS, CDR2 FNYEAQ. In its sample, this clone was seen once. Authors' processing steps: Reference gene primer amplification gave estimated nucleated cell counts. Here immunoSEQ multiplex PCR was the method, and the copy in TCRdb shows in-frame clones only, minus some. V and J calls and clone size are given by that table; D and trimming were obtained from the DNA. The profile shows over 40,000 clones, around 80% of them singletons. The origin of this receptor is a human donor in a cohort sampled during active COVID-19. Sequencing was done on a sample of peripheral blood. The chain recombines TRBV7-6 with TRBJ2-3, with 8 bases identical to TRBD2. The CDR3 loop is CASGDGGADTQYF. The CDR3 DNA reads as TGTGCCAGCGGGGACGGGGGGGCAGATACGCAGTATTTT.